A selection of T cell receptor beta chains follows, all from one sample in a study of neurological immune-mediated disorders. TCRdb re-derived calls from the 5' RACE reads in MiXCR, one entry per CDR3 protein. The repertoire includes about 70,000 distinct CDR3 sequences, 2.5% to 4% of them detected once, and approximately 4.7% sits in the top ten. What was sequenced was PBMCs. The receptors were sampled from a woman aged 50 to 65 with multiple sclerosis. Both conserved end residues are part of each CDR3. Fields, in order: CDR3 protein, CDR3 DNA, V gene, J gene, clone size, D gene. A D gene is named only where the DNA matches it firmly. The listing skips clone size in some rows; elsewhere it reads once, few, many or a size class.

CDR3: CSLGALSGGFSYNEQFF
DNA: TGCAGCCTTGGGGCGCTCAGCGGGGGGTTTTCCTACAATGAGCAGTTCTTC
V: TRBV29-1
J: TRBJ2-1
size: many
D: TRBD2

CDR3: CASSQVLGTSSTGELFF
DNA: TGTGCCAGCAGCCAAGTCCTTGGGACTAGCTCCACCGGGGAGCTGTTTTTT
V: TRBV4-2
J: TRBJ2-2
size: many
D: TRBD2

CDR3: CASSVGNSPLHF
DNA: TGTGCCAGCAGTGTGGGGAATTCACCCCTCCACTTT
V: TRBV2
J: TRBJ1-6
size: many
D: NA

CDR3: CASSLSGIPYEQYF
DNA: TGCGCCAGCAGCCTAAGCGGGATTCCCTACGAGCAGTACTTC
V: TRBV5-1
J: TRBJ2-7
size: many
D: TRBD2

CDR3: CASSLRWGQETQYF
DNA: TGTGCCAGCAGCTTACGGTGGGGGCAAGAGACCCAGTACTTC
V: TRBV7-2
J: TRBJ2-5
size: many
D: NA

CDR3: CSAGVPRDTEAFF
DNA: TGCAGTGCCGGGGTGCCTCGGGACACTGAAGCTTTCTTT
V: TRBV20-1
J: TRBJ1-1
size: many
D: NA

CDR3: CASSLEGARETQYF
DNA: TGCGCCAGCAGCTTGGAGGGGGCGCGTGAGACCCAGTACTTC
V: TRBV5-1
J: TRBJ2-5
size: many
D: TRBD1

CDR3: CASSLAAGYETQYF
DNA: TGTGCCAGCAGCTTAGCGGCAGGGTACGAGACCCAGTACTTC
V: TRBV7-9
J: TRBJ2-5
size: many
D: NA

CDR3: CASSSRTETQYF
DNA: TGTGCCAGCAGCTCTCGGACGGAGACCCAGTACTTC
V: TRBV5-5
J: TRBJ2-5
size: many
D: NA

CDR3: CASSSRRGAGELFF
DNA: TGTGCCAGCAGCTCCCGGAGGGGGGCCGGGGAGCTGTTTTTT
V: TRBV7-2
J: TRBJ2-2
size: few
D: NA

CDR3: CASSLVQFGEQFF
DNA: TGTGCCAGCAGCTTGGTACAGTTCGGTGAGCAGTTCTTC
V: TRBV5-5
J: TRBJ2-1
size: many
D: NA

CDR3: CSAPSGPGLEKLFF
DNA: TGCAGTGCTCCCTCTGGCCCGGGATTAGAAAAACTGTTTTTT
V: TRBV20-1
J: TRBJ1-4
size: many
D: NA

CDR3: CASSRQRGGVYNEQFF
DNA: TGTGCCAGCAGCCGACAGCGGGGGGGAGTCTACAATGAGCAGTTCTTC
V: TRBV7-2
J: TRBJ2-1
size: NA
D: TRBD2

CDR3: CASAKGFVTEAFF
DNA: TGTGCCAGTGCGAAGGGATTCGTCACTGAAGCTTTCTTT
V: TRBV19
J: TRBJ1-1
size: NA
D: NA

CDR3: CSGREAKNIQYF
DNA: TGCAGTGGGCGGGAAGCCAAAAACATTCAGTACTTC
V: TRBV20-1
J: TRBJ2-4
size: many
D: NA

CDR3: CSASHGDTQYF
DNA: TGCAGTGCTAGTCACGGGGATACGCAGTATTTT
V: TRBV20-1
J: TRBJ2-3
size: many
D: NA

CDR3: CSARAWEATDTQYF
DNA: TGCAGTGCTAGAGCGTGGGAGGCCACAGATACGCAGTATTTT
V: TRBV20-1
J: TRBJ2-3
size: many
D: NA

CDR3: CSARDPLAGALNEQFF
DNA: TGCAGTGCTAGGGATCCCCTTGCGGGAGCGCTAAATGAGCAGTTCTTC
V: TRBV20-1
J: TRBJ2-1
size: NA
D: TRBD2

CDR3: CASSYKEGNQPQHF
DNA: TGTGCCAGCAGCTACAAAGAGGGAAATCAGCCCCAGCATTTT
V: TRBV16
J: TRBJ1-5
size: many
D: NA

CDR3: CASSKGDRSTDTQYF
DNA: TGTGCCAGCAGCAAAGGGGACAGAAGCACAGATACGCAGTATTTT
V: TRBV21-1
J: TRBJ2-3
size: many
D: NA

CDR3: CASSTPAPNTEAFF
DNA: TGTGCCAGCAGCACGCCGGCGCCAAACACTGAAGCTTTCTTT
V: TRBV7-9
J: TRBJ1-1
size: NA
D: NA

CDR3: CGTGGRGQPQHF
DNA: TGTGGGACTGGGGGGCGAGGTCAGCCCCAGCATTTT
V: TRBV6-2/TRBV6-3
J: TRBJ1-5
size: NA
D: NA

CDR3: CASRFNQETQYF
DNA: TGTGCCAGCAGATTTAACCAAGAGACCCAGTACTTC
V: TRBV2
J: TRBJ2-5
size: few
D: NA

CDR3: CASSVVGGGYYGYTF
DNA: TGTGCCAGCAGCGTAGTCGGCGGGGGCTACTATGGCTACACCTTC
V: TRBV9
J: TRBJ1-2
size: many
D: NA

CDR3: CSVPGQGNTEAFF
DNA: TGCAGCGTACCGGGACAGGGGAACACTGAAGCTTTCTTT
V: TRBV29-1
J: TRBJ1-1
size: many
D: TRBD1

CDR3: CSARDDSGQETQYF
DNA: TGCAGTGCTAGAGACGACTCCGGACAAGAGACCCAGTACTTC
V: TRBV20-1
J: TRBJ2-5
size: many
D: NA

CDR3: CASSTQGDTGELFF
DNA: TGTGCCAGCAGTACACAGGGAGACACCGGGGAGCTGTTTTTT
V: TRBV12-3/TRBV12-4
J: TRBJ2-2
size: many
D: NA

CDR3: CASSLVRERGVTSTDTQYF
DNA: TGTGCCAGCAGCTTAGTGCGGGAGCGGGGCGTCACTAGCACAGATACGCAGTATTTT
V: TRBV7-2
J: TRBJ2-3
size: many
D: TRBD2

CDR3: CSASIWVDNNEQFF
DNA: TGCAGTGCTAGTATTTGGGTCGATAACAATGAGCAGTTCTTC
V: TRBV20-1
J: TRBJ2-1
size: many
D: NA

CDR3: CASTGPSYEQFF
DNA: TGTGCCAGCACAGGTCCCTCTTATGAGCAGTTCTTC
V: TRBV7-2
J: TRBJ2-1
size: many
D: NA

CDR3: CASSFIQGDRQPQHF
DNA: TGTGCCAGCAGTTTTATACAGGGCGATCGTCAGCCCCAGCATTTT
V: TRBV28
J: TRBJ1-5
size: many
D: NA

CDR3: CASSLRQGEGATGELFF
DNA: TGTGCCAGCAGCTTACGGCAGGGGGAGGGGGCCACCGGGGAGCTGTTTTTT
V: TRBV7-8
J: TRBJ2-2
size: many
D: NA

CDR3: CSATEDVTSTDTQYF
DNA: TGCAGTGCCACCGAGGACGTAACTAGCACAGATACGCAGTATTTT
V: TRBV20-1
J: TRBJ2-3
size: NA
D: NA

CDR3: CSAKGATMETQYF
DNA: TGCAGTGCAAAAGGCGCGACAATGGAGACCCAGTACTTC
V: TRBV20-1
J: TRBJ2-5
size: many
D: NA

CDR3: CSARDLGGVLETQYF
DNA: TGCAGTGCTAGGGATTTGGGGGGGGTCTTAGAGACCCAGTACTTC
V: TRBV20-1
J: TRBJ2-5
size: many
D: TRBD2

CDR3: CASSRPGTGLGYNEQFF
DNA: TGTGCCAGCAGCCGTCCCGGGACAGGGTTAGGCTACAATGAGCAGTTCTTC
V: TRBV5-6
J: TRBJ2-1
size: many
D: TRBD1

CDR3: CSVSGWYSGANVLTF
DNA: TGCAGCGTTAGCGGATGGTACTCTGGGGCCAACGTCCTGACTTTC
V: TRBV29-1
J: TRBJ2-6
size: few
D: NA

CDR3: CASSLSGQWDEQYF
DNA: TGTGCCAGCAGCCTATCAGGGCAATGGGACGAGCAGTACTTC
V: TRBV7-9
J: TRBJ2-7
size: many
D: NA

CDR3: CSARGGGAGNEQFF
DNA: TGCAGTGCTAGAGGCGGGGGGGCCGGAAATGAGCAGTTCTTC
V: TRBV20-1
J: TRBJ2-1
size: many
D: TRBD2

CDR3: CASSPQNGFEQYF
DNA: TGTGCCAGCTCACCCCAAAACGGGTTTGAGCAGTACTTC
V: TRBV18
J: TRBJ2-7
size: many
D: NA

CDR3: CSVVTGLTEAFF
DNA: TGCAGCGTTGTCACCGGTCTCACTGAAGCTTTCTTT
V: TRBV29-1
J: TRBJ1-1
size: many
D: NA

CDR3: CASSSTGGNYGYTF
DNA: TGTGCCAGCAGCTCCACAGGGGGCAACTATGGCTACACCTTC
V: TRBV11-3
J: TRBJ1-2
size: many
D: TRBD1

CDR3: CASRYRPTDTQYF
DNA: TGCGCCAGCAGATACAGACCCACAGATACGCAGTATTTT
V: TRBV5-1
J: TRBJ2-3
size: many
D: NA

CDR3: CASSLGTSGYYEQYF
DNA: TGTGCCAGCAGCTTAGGGACTAGCGGATACTACGAGCAGTACTTC
V: TRBV7-6
J: TRBJ2-7
size: many
D: TRBD2

CDR3: CASSFYRGSYNEQFF
DNA: TGTGCCAGCAGCTTTTACAGGGGATCCTACAATGAGCAGTTCTTC
V: TRBV7-2
J: TRBJ2-1
size: many
D: TRBD1

CDR3: CASSAGQGKDTQYF
DNA: TGTGCCAGCAGCGCCGGACAGGGCAAAGATACGCAGTATTTT
V: TRBV7-9
J: TRBJ2-3
size: many
D: TRBD1